This entry lists 31 T cell receptor beta chains sequenced from one sample in a study of chemoradiotherapy in HPV16-positive cancers. Assay used: immunoSEQ multiplex PCR; TCRdb lists only in-frame clones, some missing. Among fewer than 25,000 clones, about nine tenths were seen once, and the ten largest hold 15% to 20%. The source material was blood, sampled from a patient who underwent chemoradiotherapy. The receptor source for this set is a human donor with HPV-associated anogenital cancer.

CDR3 protein: CASRMTSGRETQYF. The CDR3 nucleotides read TGTGCCAGCAGGATGACTAGCGGGAGGGAGACCCAGTACTTC. This chain links TRBV28 with TRBJ2-5; 13 bases are a match to TRBD2. Germline CDR1 MDHEN, CDR2 SYDVKM. V dropped 6 bases and J dropped 5; count of bases not matched to a gene: 3. The CDR3 has 14 residues.

The chain has TRBV20-1 and TRBJ2-7; 8 nucleotides align to TRBD1. Per germline, CDR1 DFQATT and CDR2 SNEGSKA (reference sequence). The CDR3 has 11 residues. V lost 3 bases and J lost 6; bases outside the gene matches: 1. CDR3 in amino acids: CSASRGREQYF. The CDR3 DNA reads as TGCAGTGCTAGCAGGGGGCGCGAGCAGTACTTC.

The chain is built from TRBV9 and TRBJ2-5; 11 bases fit TRBD2. Germline loops: CDR1 SGDLS, CDR2 YYNGEE. The CDR3 has 17 residues. J was trimmed by 2 bases and V by 3 bases; bases with no gene match: 9. The CDR3 here is CASSGGGLAGGQETQYF. CDR3 DNA: TGTGCCAGCAGCGGAGGGGGGCTAGCGGGAGGACAAGAGACCCAGTACTTC. The variable domain in full, completed from reference TRBV9 and TRBJ2-5, reads DSGVTQTPKHLITATGQRVTLRCSPRSGDLSVYWYQQSLDQGLQFLIQYYNGEERAKGNILERFSAQQFPDLHSELNLSSLELGDSALYFCASSGGGLAGGQETQYFGPGTRLLVL.

CDR3 nucleotides: TGTGCCAGCAGCTTCGGGACAGGTGTATCCTACGAGCAGTACTTC. It encodes CASSFGTGVSYEQYF. This sequence joins TRBV11-1 and TRBJ2-7, with 8 bases aligning to TRBD1. Germline CDR1 SGHAT, CDR2 FQDESV (reference sequence). V was clipped by 3 bases and J by 1 base; unmatched bases: 5. CDR3 length: 15 amino acids.

The J gene is TRBJ2-2, the V gene TRBV5-1, with D perhaps TRBD1 (6 bases). Germline V CDR1 and CDR2: SGHRS, YFSETQ. The V and J ends lost 2 bases and 0 bases respectively, with 14 bases between them. The CDR3 length is 17 residues. This CDR3 reads CASSLGHRDPNTGELFF. The CDR3 DNA follows: TGCGCCAGCAGCTTAGGCCACAGGGACCCGAACACCGGGGAGCTGTTTTTT.

CDR3 protein: CASSGQPAYGYTF. In nucleotides, the CDR3 is TGTGCCAGCAGTGGCCAGCCAGCCTATGGCTACACCTTC. The rearrangement joins TRBV2 to TRBJ1-2; D remains unclear. There are 13 residues in the CDR3. The V end lost 4 bases, the J end lost 4 bases, and 10 bases lay between the germline ends. Looked up from germline, CDR1 is SNHLY and CDR2 is FYNNEI.

The chain links TRBV18 to TRBJ1-2, with a tentative D call TRBD1 (5 bases). CDR1 and CDR2 (germline): KGHSH, LQKENI. V gave up 2 bases and J gave up 8 bases, with 15 bases separating them. The CDR3 spans 14 residues. CDR3 in DNA: TGTGCCAGCTCACCAGAACAGGCCCTAGGCGGCTACACCTTC. As protein: CASSPEQALGGYTF. Full variable domain (rest looked up from reference TRBV18 and TRBJ1-2): NAGVMQNPRHLVRRRGQEARLRCSPMKGHSHVYWYRQLPEEGLKFMVYLQKENIIDESGMPKERFSAEFPKEGPSILRIQQVVRGDSAAYFCASSPEQALGGYTFGSGTRLTVV.

The V and J genes are TRBV5-1 and TRBJ2-7, with TRBD2 as a possible D gene (7 bases). Trimming took 4 bases from V and 3 from J, leaving 11 bases between them. Per germline, CDR1 SGHRS and CDR2 YFSETQ. This CDR3 has 13 residues. The chain's CDR3 is CASSRGDYYEQYF. As DNA, the CDR3 is TGCGCCAGCAGCAGGGGGGACTACTACGAGCAGTACTTC.

This clone was picked up one time. The rearrangement uses TRBV7-2 and TRBJ1-5; D not resolved. CDR1 SGHTA and CDR2 FQGNSA come from the germline V gene. V lost 3 bases to trimming and J lost 9 bases, with 9 bases between them. The CDR3 is 12 amino acids. The CDR3 spells CASSLGRGPQHF. CDR3 DNA sequence: TGTGCCAGCAGCTTGGGGAGAGGGCCCCAGCATTTT.

The DNA for the CDR3 is TGTGCCAGCAGTTACTTAAAGGCGGCGGGGATGGGCTACACCTTC. It specifies CASSYLKAAGMGYTF. The chain recombines TRBV6-5 with TRBJ1-2; no reliable D call. CDR1 and CDR2 (germline): MNHEY, SVGAGI. This CDR3 contains 15 residues. The V gene lost 1 base and the J gene lost 8 bases, with 17 bases spanning the gap.

The chain combines TRBV2 with TRBJ2-3; 14 bases map to TRBD2. Germline values: CDR1 SNHLY, CDR2 FYNNEI. The CDR3 spans 17 residues. J lost 0 bases, V lost 8 bases, and 7 bases had no gene match. In DNA form, the CDR3 reads TGTGCCAGCCTGGGACTAGCGGGAGTGACTAGCACAGATACGCAGTATTTT. Residues: CASLGLAGVTSTDTQYF.

V is TRBV2 and J is TRBJ2-3; tentative D call: TRBD1 (5 bases). The CDR3 length is 12 residues. CDR1 SNHLY and CDR2 FYNNEI come from the germline V gene. Trimming removed 2 bases at V and 5 bases at J, with 5 bases between. The CDR3 is CASSEQGDTQYF. In nucleotides, the CDR3 is TGTGCCAGCAGTGAACAGGGAGATACGCAGTATTTT.

V and J are TRBV6-1 and TRBJ1-2; D perhaps matches TRBD1 (5 bases). This CDR3 has 14 residues. The germline V and J ends were trimmed by 3 bases and 7 bases, with 15 bases remaining between them. Germline V gene sequence: CDR1 MNHNS, CDR2 SASEGT. The CDR3: CASSEGRHRGGYTF. In DNA form, the CDR3 reads TGTGCCAGCAGTGAGGGGCGGCATAGAGGTGGCTACACCTTC.

As concerns this clone: Sequence at one end of the junction differs from germline and may be a read error. The V gene is TRBV5-8, the J gene TRBJ1-3, with D possibly TRBD1 on 6 matching bases. CDR1 is SGHTS, CDR2 YDEGEE, per germline. The CDR3 has 15 residues. The CDR3 reads CASSLRGSGVNGQLF. The CDR3 DNA reads as TGTGCCAGCAGCTTGAGGGGGTCGGGCGTCAACGGACAACTTTTT.

The V and J genes are TRBV28 and TRBJ2-7, with D perhaps given as TRBD1 or TRBD2 (5 bases each). V dropped 3 bases and J dropped 1 base, with 22 bases sitting between them. The CDR3 runs to 18 residues. Germline assignment: CDR1 MDHEN and CDR2 SYDVKM. The CDR3 region has the DNA TGTGCCAGCAGTTTTCCTTCCGGGACCCCACTACTTTCCTACGAGCAGTACTTC. This gives the protein CASSFPSGTPLLSYEQYF.

This rearrangement joins TRBV10-2 to TRBJ2-1, with 8 positions matching TRBD2. CDR3 length: 14 amino acids. CDR1 WSHSY and CDR2 SAAADI come from the germline V gene. Trimming took 5 bases from V and 8 from J; bases not matched to a gene: 8. CDR3 coding DNA: TGCGCCAGCAGTTGGAGCGGGAGTTCGGATGAGCAGTTCTTC. The encoded protein is CASSWSGSSDEQFF.

The J gene is TRBJ2-1, the V gene TRBV6-4; 12 nucleotides line up with TRBD2. Germline V gene sequence: CDR1 MRHNA, CDR2 SNTAGT. The CDR3 consists of 15 residues. V shed 5 bases and J 3 bases; nucleotides not matched to a gene: 2. CDR3 sequence: CASSPTSGGYNEQFF. As DNA, the CDR3 is TGTGCCAGCAGTCCGACTAGCGGGGGCTACAATGAGCAGTTCTTC.

The chain recombines TRBV7-9 with TRBJ2-7; 7 nucleotides align to TRBD2. This CDR3 region has 14 residues. The trim removed 5 bases at V and 2 bases at J, leaving 6 bases unmatched. CDR1 SEHNR and CDR2 FQNEAQ come from the germline V gene (reference sequence). The CDR3 DNA reads as TGTGCCAGCAGCCCGCGGGGAGGGGCCTACGAGCAGTACTTC. It codes for CASSPRGGAYEQYF.

V and J are TRBV9 and TRBJ2-5; weak D call: TRBD2 (5 bases). The CDR3 loop spans 14 amino acids. CDR1 SGDLS and CDR2 YYNGEE come from the germline V gene. V gave up 4 bases and J gave up 1 base, with 11 bases separating them. This CDR3 is CASSLRLAQETQYF. The DNA of the CDR3 is TGTGCCAGCAGCCTAAGGCTAGCCCAAGAGACCCAGTACTTC.

The chain uses TRBV11-3 and TRBJ2-3; D is uncertain. The germline V gene encodes CDR1 SGHNT and CDR2 YENEEA. CDR3 length equals 12 residues. Trimming left V 0 bases short and J 4 bases short, with 2 bases between. This CDR3 reads CASSLEADTQYF. In DNA form, the CDR3 reads TGTGCCAGCAGCTTAGAGGCAGATACGCAGTATTTT.

The rearrangement links TRBV15 to TRBJ2-7; a possible D gene is TRBD2 (6 bases). The CDR3 contains 15 residues. V shed 4 bases and J shed 3 bases, with 16 bases lying between them. Germline assignment: CDR1 LNHNV and CDR2 YYDKDF (reference sequence). CDR3 region: CATSTGEWGDYEQYF. The DNA for the CDR3 is TGTGCCACCAGCACCGGGGAATGGGGGGACTACGAGCAGTACTTC.

The rearrangement joins TRBV2 to TRBJ2-6; 11 bases are a match to TRBD1. The CDR3 covers 18 residues. In germline, CDR1 is SNHLY, CDR2 FYNNEI. Losses at the gene ends were 5 bases for V and 0 bases for J; bases not matched to a gene: 6. The CDR3 bases are TGTGCCAGCAGTAACCGGGACAGGGGGTCCTCTGGGGCCAACGTCCTGACTTTC. It specifies CASSNRDRGSSGANVLTF. The full variable domain, with the rest looked up from reference TRBV2 and TRBJ2-6, is EPEVTQTPSHQVTQMGQEVILRCVPISNHLYFYWYRQILGQKVEFLVSFYNNEISEKSEIFDDQFSVERPDGSNFTLKIRSTKLEDSAMYFCASSNRDRGSSGANVLTFGAGSRLTVL.

This rearrangement joins TRBV7-8 to TRBJ2-7; the match to TRBD2 covers 11 bases. The CDR3 consists of 15 residues. V dropped 3 bases and J dropped 7; count of bases not matched to a gene: 8. Germline values: CDR1 SGHVS, CDR2 FQNEAQ. The CDR3 is CASSLGLAASGEQYF. The CDR3 coding sequence is TGTGCCAGCAGCTTGGGACTAGCGGCCTCGGGAGAGCAGTACTTC.

V and J are TRBV6-6 and TRBJ2-1; TRBD2 agrees at 12 bases. The CDR3 is 16 residues long. The ends lost 7 bases at V and 0 bases at J; junction bases unmatched: 4. Germline V CDR1 and CDR2: MNHNY, SVGAGI (reference sequence). The chain's CDR3 is CASTSTSGGSYNEQFF. CDR3 in DNA: TGTGCCAGCACCTCGACTAGCGGGGGCTCCTACAATGAGCAGTTCTTC.

The chain is built from TRBV5-8 and TRBJ2-7; possibly TRBD1 for D (6 bases). The length of the CDR3 is 15 residues. Between the trimmed V and J ends, which lost 4 bases and 3 bases, there was a span of 17 bases. Germline CDR1 SGHTS, CDR2 YDEGEE. This CDR3 reads CASSPRGLSGYEQYF. CDR3 nucleotide sequence: TGTGCCAGCAGCCCTAGGGGGTTGTCAGGCTACGAGCAGTACTTC.

The V gene is TRBV7-2, the J gene TRBJ2-7; D gene uncertain. V was clipped by 5 bases and J by 0 bases, with 8 bases between them. Germline assignment: CDR1 SGHTA and CDR2 FQGNSA. The length of the CDR3 is 13 residues. The CDR3 loop is CASSVTGSYEQYF. The CDR3, as DNA: TGTGCCAGCAGCGTTACTGGCTCCTACGAGCAGTACTTC.

This rearrangement joins TRBV4-3 to TRBJ2-1; D gene uncertain. This CDR3 has 17 amino acids. CDR1 is LGHNA and CDR2 is YSLEER in the germline V gene. V shed 5 bases and J shed 8 bases, with 25 bases lying between them. The CDR3 loop is CASSEGWAGLRYYEQFF. DNA for the CDR3: TGCGCCAGCAGCGAAGGGTGGGCAGGCCTGAGGTACTATGAGCAGTTCTTC.

The chain uses TRBV4-1 and TRBJ1-4; D remains unclear. The V gene lost 2 bases and the J gene lost 4 bases, with 8 bases spanning the gap. Germline CDR1 reads MGHRA; CDR2 reads YSYEKL. The length of the CDR3 is 14 residues. The CDR3 protein is CASSQTGINEKLFF. CDR3 bases: TGCGCCAGCAGCCAAACTGGGATTAATGAAAAACTGTTTTTT.

This chain's CDR3 is CASSPRLAPSEQFF. The CDR3 DNA sequence: TGTGCCAGCAGCCCACGACTGGCGCCCAGTGAGCAGTTCTTC. The chain uses TRBV7-9 and TRBJ2-1; D gene unclear. The germline gives CDR1 SEHNR, CDR2 FQNEAQ (reference sequence). There are 14 residues in the CDR3. Between the trimmed V and J ends, which lost 5 bases and 9 bases, there was a span of 17 bases.

V gene TRBV5-6 combines with J gene TRBJ1-2; D is uncertain. The CDR3 totals 14 residues. CDR1 and CDR2 (germline): SGHDT, YYEEEE. V lost 0 bases, J lost 8 bases, and 14 bases lay in between. CDR3 protein: CASSLDGRTLGYTF. In nucleotides, the CDR3 is TGTGCCAGCAGCTTGGACGGCAGGACTTTAGGCTACACCTTC.

This chain joins TRBV7-8 and TRBJ1-1, with D uncertain. The CDR3 loop spans 13 amino acids. Deletions cut 3 bases from V and 8 bases from J, with 13 bases between. CDR1 and CDR2 (germline): SGHVS, FQNEAQ. DNA for the CDR3: TGTGCCAGCAGCTTGTTCAGGTCCCAGGAAGCTTTCTTT. Translation: CASSLFRSQEAFF. Full variable domain (outside the CDR3, taken from reference TRBV7-8 and TRBJ1-1): GAGVSQSPRYKVAKRGQDVALRCDPISGHVSLFWYQQALGQGPEFLTYFQNEAQLDKSGLPSDRFFAERPEGSVSTLKIQRTQQEDSAVYLCASSLFRSQEAFFGQGTRLTVV.